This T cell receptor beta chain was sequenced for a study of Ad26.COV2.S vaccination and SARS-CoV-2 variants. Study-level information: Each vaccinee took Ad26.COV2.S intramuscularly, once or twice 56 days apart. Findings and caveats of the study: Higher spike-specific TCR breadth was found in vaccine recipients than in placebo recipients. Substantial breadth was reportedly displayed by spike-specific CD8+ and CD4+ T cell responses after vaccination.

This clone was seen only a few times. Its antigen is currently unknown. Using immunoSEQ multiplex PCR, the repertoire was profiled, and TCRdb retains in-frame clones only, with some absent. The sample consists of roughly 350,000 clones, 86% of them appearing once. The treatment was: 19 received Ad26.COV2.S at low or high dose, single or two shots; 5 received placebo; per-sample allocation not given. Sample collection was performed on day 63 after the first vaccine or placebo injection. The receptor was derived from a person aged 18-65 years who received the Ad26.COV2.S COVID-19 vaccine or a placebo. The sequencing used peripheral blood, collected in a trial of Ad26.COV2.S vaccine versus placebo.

CDR3 nucleotides: TGTGCCAGCAGCTTATGGGGACAGGGGCTGAACACTGAAGCTTTCTTT. It encodes CASSLWGQGLNTEAFF. This chain joins TRBV7-8 and TRBJ1-1; 10 bases align to TRBD1. V shed 2 bases and J 0 bases; nucleotides not matched to a gene: 3. The CDR3 runs to 16 residues. CDR1 is SGHVS and CDR2 is FQNEAQ in the germline V gene.